The rows below give T cell receptor beta chains drawn from one sample of a study of blood T cell repertoires in COVID-19. Clones were sequenced by immunoSEQ multiplex PCR, and TCRdb holds only the in-frame ones, with some missing. Of roughly 200,000 clones listed, 85% to 90% were seen once; the top ten hold around 1.5%. The sequenced material came from peripheral blood. The receptors shown here come from a young man with active or convalescent COVID-19. CDR3s include the opening cysteine and the closing phenylalanine or tryptophan. Fields, in order: V gene, J gene, D gene, clone size, CDR3 protein, CDR3 DNA. The D gene is left open where the match is weak. Size is stated for part of the rows, as once, few or many counts, or as a class when the clone is expanded.

TRBV29-1	TRBJ1-3	NA	NA	CSVDWSGNGNTIYF	TGCAGCGTTGATTGGTCAGGGAACGGAAACACCATATATTTT
TRBV2	TRBJ2-3	TRBD2	NA	CASRRTSGRGTDTQYF	TGTGCCAGCAGGAGGACTAGCGGCAGAGGCACAGATACGCAGTATTTT
TRBV4-2	TRBJ1-1	NA	NA	CASSQVGGTEAFF	TGTGCCAGCAGCCAAGTCGGTGGCACTGAAGCTTTCTTT
TRBV30	TRBJ2-3	TRBD1	NA	CAWRSGGETDTQYF	TGTGCCTGGAGGTCAGGGGGCGAAACAGATACGCAGTATTTT
TRBV10-3	TRBJ2-3	TRBD2	NA	CAITRGGRSDTQYF	TGTGCCATCACTCGGGGGGGGAGGTCAGATACGCAGTATTTT
TRBV21-1	TRBJ1-2	NA	NA	CASSKKKPEFYGYTF	TGTGCCAGCAGCAAAAAAAAACCGGAGTTCTATGGCTACACCTTC
TRBV6-1	TRBJ2-2	NA	NA	CASSEQAGGELFF	TGTGCCAGCAGTGAACAGGCGGGCGGGGAGCTGTTTTTT
TRBV3-1/TRBV3-2	TRBJ1-1	TRBD1	NA	CASSPRDRSKNTEAFF	TGTGCCAGCAGCCCGCGGGACAGGAGTAAGAACACTGAAGCTTTCTTT
TRBV28	TRBJ2-1	TRBD2	NA	CASSFLGLADYNEQFF	TGTGCCAGCAGTTTCCTCGGTCTAGCGGACTACAATGAGCAGTTCTTC
TRBV7-2	TRBJ2-3	TRBD2	NA	CASLVAGGTVTDTQYF	TGTGCCAGCTTGGTAGCGGGAGGCACGGTCACAGATACGCAGTATTTT
TRBV6-2/TRBV6-3	TRBJ2-5	NA	once	CASSEGGETQYF	TGTGCCAGCAGCGAGGGAGGCGAGACCCAGTACTTC
TRBV25-1	TRBJ2-3	NA	NA	CASSANTDTQYF	TGTGCCAGCAGTGCAAACACAGATACGCAGTATTTT
TRBV1	TRBJ2-3	NA	NA	CTSSRGADPDTQYF	TGCACCAGCAGCAGGGGCGCGGACCCAGATACGCAGTATTTT
TRBV27	TRBJ2-2	NA	NA	CASRELGGATGELFF	TGTGCCAGCAGGGAACTAGGAGGGGCAACCGGGGAGCTGTTTTTT
TRBV3-1/TRBV3-2	TRBJ1-2	TRBD1	NA	CASSLGTGGSGYTF	TGTGCCAGCAGCCTGGGGACAGGGGGCAGTGGCTACACCTTC
TRBV3-1/TRBV3-2	TRBJ2-4	TRBD1	NA	CASSQDTGAKKNIQYF	TGTGCCAGCAGCCAAGATACAGGGGCGAAAAAAAACATTCAGTACTTC
TRBV27	TRBJ2-3	TRBD1	NA	CASTGFGTGGNTQYF	TGTGCCAGCACTGGTTTCGGGACAGGGGGGAATACGCAGTATTTT